This T cell receptor beta chain was observed in a study of T cells in Graves' hyperthyroidism and ophthalmopathy. The V gene end was trimmed by 2 bases and the J gene end by 8 bases; junction bases not matched to a gene: 10. The CDR3 contains 15 residues. The germline gives CDR1 DFQATT, CDR2 SNEGSKA (reference sequence). Amplified regions were TCR beta CDR3 sequences from RNA transcripts. First-round RT-PCR with HTBI primers amplified the TCR CDR3 region. TCRdb ran MiXCR on the multiplex PCR reads and lists one entry per CDR3 protein. Altogether 500,000 to 800,000 distinct CDR3 sequences are present, about 14% being singletons, with the ten largest covering 9.5% to 15%.

This clonotype originated in a woman in her forties or fifties with Graves' ophthalmopathy. The chain is built from TRBV20-1 and TRBJ2-1, with 9 positions matching TRBD1. The sample comprised blood. The CDR3 region is CSARPWDRVVDEQFF. For the CDR3, the DNA is TGCAGTGCTAGACCCTGGGACAGGGTGGTCGATGAGCAGTTCTTC.